The subject of this entry is one TCR beta chain. The data are from a study of blood T cell repertoires in COVID-19. Some clones are missing from TCRdb's copy, which holds only in-frame ones; the method was immunoSEQ multiplex PCR. The table lists over 300,000 clones, around 85% of them singletons. CDR3 length: 15 amino acids. Trimming pared 0 bases from V and 1 base from J, leaving 7 bases between. In germline, CDR1 is SGDLS, CDR2 YYNGEE. The chain has TRBV9 and TRBJ2-2, with D possibly TRBD1 on 5 matching bases. This TCR derives from a man aged 25-40 years who had recovered from COVID-19. The sequencing input was PBMCs or T cells enriched from blood (not recorded which). The DNA for the CDR3 is TGTGCCAGCAGCGTAGCCCAGGGGAACACCGGGGAGCTGTTTTTT. Translation: CASSVAQGNTGELFF.